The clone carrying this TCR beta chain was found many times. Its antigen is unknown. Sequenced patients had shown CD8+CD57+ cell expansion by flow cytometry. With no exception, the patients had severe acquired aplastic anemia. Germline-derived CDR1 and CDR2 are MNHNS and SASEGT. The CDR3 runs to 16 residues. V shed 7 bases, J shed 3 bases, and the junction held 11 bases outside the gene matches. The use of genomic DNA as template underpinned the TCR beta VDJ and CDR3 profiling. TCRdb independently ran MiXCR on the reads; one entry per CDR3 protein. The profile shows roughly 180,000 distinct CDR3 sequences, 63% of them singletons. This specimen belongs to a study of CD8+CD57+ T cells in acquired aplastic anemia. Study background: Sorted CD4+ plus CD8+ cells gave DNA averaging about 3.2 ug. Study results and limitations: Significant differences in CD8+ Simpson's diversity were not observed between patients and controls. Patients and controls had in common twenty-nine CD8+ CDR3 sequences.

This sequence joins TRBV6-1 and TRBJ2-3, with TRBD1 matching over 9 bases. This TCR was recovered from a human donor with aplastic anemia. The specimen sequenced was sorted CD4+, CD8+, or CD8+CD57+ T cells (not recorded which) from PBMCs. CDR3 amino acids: CASKETGTGPTDTQYF. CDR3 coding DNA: TGTGCCAGCAAAGAGACCGGGACAGGGCCGACAGATACGCAGTATTTT.